This entry lists 10 T cell receptor beta chains sequenced from one sample in a study of tumor-infiltrating lymphocytes in primary liver carcinoma. The template, 500 ng total RNA, yielded TCR beta cDNA made with a constant-region primer. Slightly modified ARM-PCR with three nested multiplex PCR rounds yielded TCR beta libraries. TRBV1-TRBV30 forward primers paired with a C-beta reverse primer were used in the first two PCR rounds, which ran about 11 cycles each. TCRdb called the multiplex PCR reads again in MiXCR, with one record for every CDR3 protein. The profile shows around 170,000 distinct CDR3 sequences, around 60% of them singletons. The researchers obtained blood RNA from unsorted whole blood and also extracted germline DNA. Source material: peripheral blood. The receptors were sampled from a man aged 35-49 years with primary liver carcinoma and hepatitis B virus infection.

Here the CDR3 reads CASSLVEGVTYEQYF. The CDR3 DNA is TGTGCCAGCAGCTTGGTGGAGGGGGTTACCTACGAGCAGTACTTC. The chain combines TRBV5-5 with TRBJ2-7, with D possibly called TRBD1 or TRBD2 (6 bases each). The V end lost 0 bases, the J end lost 2 bases, and 12 bases lay between the germline ends. CDR1 and CDR2 from the germline V gene are SGHKS and YYEKEE (reference sequence). The CDR3 runs to 15 residues.

With respect to this clonotype: A read error may account for a junction end that differs from germline. The rearrangement links TRBV4-1 to TRBJ2-3; D unclear. CDR3 size: 14 residues. The germline CDR1 and CDR2 sequences are MGHRA and YSYEKL. The CDR3 loop is CASSQDQIADTRYF. The CDR3 DNA follows: TGCGCCAGCAGCCAAGATCAGATAGCAGATACGCGGTATTTT.

The chain combines TRBV6-2 or TRBV6-3 with TRBJ2-6; D not certain. The germline gives CDR1 MNHEY, CDR2 SVGEGT. V was clipped by 8 bases and J by 4 bases, with 18 bases between them. There are 16 residues in the CDR3. In DNA form, the CDR3 reads TGTGCCAGCCGACCCCTAGAGGCAGCGGGGGCCAACGTCCTGACTTTC. Its translation: CASRPLEAAGANVLTF.

The chain uses TRBV4-2 and TRBJ2-1; 8 bases are shared with TRBD2. CDR3 length equals 15 residues. Germline values: CDR1 LGHNA, CDR2 YNFKEQ. J was trimmed by 7 bases and V by 0 bases; bases with no gene match: 5. The CDR3 reads CASSQDSGIENEQFF. Here the CDR3 DNA reads TGTGCCAGCAGCCAAGATAGCGGGATAGAAAATGAGCAGTTCTTC.

To note about this clonotype: A much larger clone sits a single nucleotide away, making a read error possible. The chain joins TRBV29-1 to TRBJ1-1; the match to TRBD1 covers 7 bases. The length of the CDR3 is 11 residues. Germline loops: CDR1 SQVTM, CDR2 ANQGSEA. V lost 5 bases, J lost 11 bases, and 8 bases stayed unmatched. For the CDR3, the DNA is TGCAGCGTTAGGGGAGACAGGGTGGCTTTCTTT. Encoded protein: CSVRGDRVAFF. Full variable domain (remainder filled in from reference TRBV29-1 and TRBJ1-1): SAVISQKPSRDICQRGTSLTIQCQVDSQVTMMFWYRQQPGQSLTLIATANQGSEATYESGFVIDKFPISRPNLTFSTLTVSNMSPEDSSIYLCSVRGDRVAFFGQGTRLTVV.

To note about this clonotype: A much larger clonotype is one base distant, so this may be a read error. This chain uses TRBV11-2 with TRBJ2-7; 8 bases are shared with TRBD1. The CDR3 totals 15 residues. Germline V gene lookup returns CDR1 SGHAT and CDR2 FQNNGV. The CDR3 DNA reads TGTACCAGCAGGCCCGCACGGGACAGGCACTACGAGCAGTACTTC. It yields the protein CTSRPARDRHYEQYF. Together with reference TRBV11-2 and TRBJ2-7, the CDR3 gives the full variable domain: EAGVAQSPRYKIIEKRQSVAFWCNPISGHATLYWYQQILGQGPKLLIQFQNNGVVDDSQLPKDRFSAERLKGVDSTLKIQPAKLEDSAVYLCTSRPARDRHYEQYFGPGTRLTVT.

On this clonotype: A much larger clone differs by one base, so this may be a read error. The J gene is TRBJ2-7, the V gene TRBV29-1; 10 bases agree with TRBD2. The germline V gene has CDR1 SQVTM and CDR2 ANQGSEA. V gave up 6 bases and J gave up 3 bases; unmatched junction bases: 11. The CDR3 has 15 amino acids. CDR3 sequence (DNA): TGCAGCGTCCTTATACTAGCGGGAATAAGCTACGAGCAGTACTTC. Translated, it gives CSVLILAGISYEQYF.

CDR3 in DNA: TGTGCCAGCAGTTACTCGACGGTCGGGGGGGCAGGAGAGACCCAGTACTTC. It codes for CASSYSTVGGAGETQYF. The chain joins TRBV6-6 to TRBJ2-5; 8 bases align to TRBD2. The junction had 10 bases not matched to a gene; V was cut back by 0 bases and J by 4 bases. The CDR3 loop spans 17 amino acids. Germline lookup yields CDR1 MNHNY and CDR2 SVGAGI (reference sequence).

The genes are TRBV11-2 and TRBJ2-1; D may correspond to TRBD1 or TRBD2 (5 bases each). The CDR3 has 15 residues. CDR1 and CDR2 from the germline V gene are SGHAT and FQNNGV. Trimming removed 3 bases at V and 13 bases at J, with 22 bases between. CDR3 residues: CASSLGPGPSETQFF. The CDR3 bases are TGTGCCAGCAGCTTGGGTCCGGGGCCCTCGGAGACTCAGTTCTTC.

This rearrangement joins TRBV6-1 to TRBJ1-1, with no clear D. CDR3 length: 16 amino acids. V was cut by 4 bases and J by 1 base, with 16 bases left in between. CDR1 is MNHNS and CDR2 is SASEGT in the germline V gene. CDR3 bases: TGTGCCAGCAGTGTAATCGGGGTAGGAGGGAACACTGAAGCTTTCTTT. Translating gives CASSVIGVGGNTEAFF.